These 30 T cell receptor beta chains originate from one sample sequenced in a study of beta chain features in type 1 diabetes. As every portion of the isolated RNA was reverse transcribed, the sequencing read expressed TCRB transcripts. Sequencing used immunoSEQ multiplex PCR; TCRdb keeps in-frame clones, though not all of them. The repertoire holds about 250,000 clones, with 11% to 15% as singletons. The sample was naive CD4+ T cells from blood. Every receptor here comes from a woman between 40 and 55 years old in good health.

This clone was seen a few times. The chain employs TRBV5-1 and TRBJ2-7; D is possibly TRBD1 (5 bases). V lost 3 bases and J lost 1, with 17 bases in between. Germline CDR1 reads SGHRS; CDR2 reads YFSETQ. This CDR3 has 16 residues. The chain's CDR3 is CASSSRRTFSSYEQYF. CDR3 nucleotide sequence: TGCGCCAGCAGCTCGCGAAGGACATTTAGTTCCTACGAGCAGTACTTC.

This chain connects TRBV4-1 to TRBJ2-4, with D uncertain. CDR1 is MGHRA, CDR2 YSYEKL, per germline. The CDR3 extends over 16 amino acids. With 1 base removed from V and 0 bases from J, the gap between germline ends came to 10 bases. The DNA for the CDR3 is TGCGCCAGCAGCCAAGGGGCAGCCCTAGCCAAAAACATTCAGTACTTC. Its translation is CASSQGAALAKNIQYF.

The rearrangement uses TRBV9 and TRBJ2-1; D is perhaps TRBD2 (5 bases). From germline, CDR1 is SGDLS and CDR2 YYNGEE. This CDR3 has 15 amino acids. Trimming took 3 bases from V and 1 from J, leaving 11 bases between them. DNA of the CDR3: TGTGCCAGCAGCGCCAGCGGTGATTCCTACAATGAGCAGTTCTTC. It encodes CASSASGDSYNEQFF.

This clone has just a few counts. The DNA for the CDR3 is TGTGCCAGCATCCCAAGGGGAGGGGACAGGGGCCTCTTAACCTCTAACTATGGCTACACCTTC. It yields the protein CASIPRGGDRGLLTSNYGYTF. The chain employs TRBV27 and TRBJ1-2; 10 bases match TRBD1. This CDR3 is built from 21 residues. Losses at the gene ends were 7 bases for V and 0 bases for J; bases not matched to a gene: 23. Per germline, CDR1 MNHEY and CDR2 SMNVEV (reference sequence).

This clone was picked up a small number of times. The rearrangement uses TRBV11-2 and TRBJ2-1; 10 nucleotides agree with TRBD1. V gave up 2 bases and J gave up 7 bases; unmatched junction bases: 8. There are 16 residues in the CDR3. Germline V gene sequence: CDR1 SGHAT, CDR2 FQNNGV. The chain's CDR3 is CASSLTWDRGGNEQFF. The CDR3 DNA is TGTGCCAGCAGCTTAACGTGGGACAGGGGCGGAAATGAGCAGTTCTTC.

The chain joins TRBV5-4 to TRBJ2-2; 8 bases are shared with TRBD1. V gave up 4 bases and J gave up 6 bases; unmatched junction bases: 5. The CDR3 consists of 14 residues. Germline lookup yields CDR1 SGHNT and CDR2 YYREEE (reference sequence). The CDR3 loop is CASSPGQGSGELFF. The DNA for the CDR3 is TGTGCCAGCAGCCCAGGACAGGGATCCGGGGAGCTGTTTTTT.

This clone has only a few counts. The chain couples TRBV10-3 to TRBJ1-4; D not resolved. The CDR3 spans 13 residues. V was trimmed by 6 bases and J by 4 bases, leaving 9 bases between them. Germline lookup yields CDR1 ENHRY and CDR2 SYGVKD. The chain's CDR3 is CAIRGSHNEKLFF. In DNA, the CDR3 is TGTGCCATCAGGGGCAGTCATAATGAAAAACTGTTTTTT.

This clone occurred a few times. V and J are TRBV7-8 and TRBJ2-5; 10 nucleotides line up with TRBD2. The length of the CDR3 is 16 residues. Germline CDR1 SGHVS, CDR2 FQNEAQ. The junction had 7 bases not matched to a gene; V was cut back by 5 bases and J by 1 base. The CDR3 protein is CASSLLAGGTQETQYF. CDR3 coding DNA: TGTGCCAGCAGCCTTTTAGCGGGGGGCACCCAAGAGACCCAGTACTTC.

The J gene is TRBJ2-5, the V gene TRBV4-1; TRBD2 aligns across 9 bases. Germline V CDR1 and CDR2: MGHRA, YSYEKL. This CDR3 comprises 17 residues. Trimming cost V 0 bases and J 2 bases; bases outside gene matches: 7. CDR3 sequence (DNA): TGCGCCAGCAGCCAAGATTACCTAGCGGGGAGGCAAGAGACCCAGTACTTC. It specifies CASSQDYLAGRQETQYF.

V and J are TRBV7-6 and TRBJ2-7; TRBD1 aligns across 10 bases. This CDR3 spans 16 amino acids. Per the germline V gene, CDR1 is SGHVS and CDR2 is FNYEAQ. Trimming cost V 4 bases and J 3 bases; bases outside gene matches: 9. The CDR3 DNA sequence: TGTGCCAGCAGCTCGATGCGGGACAGGGGTATCTACGAGCAGTACTTC. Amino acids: CASSSMRDRGIYEQYF.

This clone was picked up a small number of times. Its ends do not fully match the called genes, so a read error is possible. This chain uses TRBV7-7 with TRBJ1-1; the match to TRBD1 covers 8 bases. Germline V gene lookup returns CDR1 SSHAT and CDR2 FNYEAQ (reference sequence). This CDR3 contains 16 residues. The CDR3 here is CASSLDGTGSCGEAFF. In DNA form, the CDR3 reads TGTGCTAGCAGCTTAGATGGGACAGGTTCGTGCGGTGAAGCTTTCTTT.

The DNA for the CDR3 is TGTGCCAGCAGCGTAGATGGCAGGGGGAACACTGAAGCTTTCTTT. This encodes CASSVDGRGNTEAFF. The rearrangement links TRBV9 to TRBJ1-1, with D maybe TRBD1 (6 bases). Germline loops: CDR1 SGDLS, CDR2 YYNGEE. CDR3 size: 15 residues. V was shortened by 0 bases and J by 1 base, with 10 bases between the two germline ends.

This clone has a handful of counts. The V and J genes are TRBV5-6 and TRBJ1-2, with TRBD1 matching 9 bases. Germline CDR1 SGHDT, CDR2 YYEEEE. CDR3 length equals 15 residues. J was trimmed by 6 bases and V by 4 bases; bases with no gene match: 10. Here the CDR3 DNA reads TGTGCCAGCAGCGGAACAGGGGGCCAATGGGATGGCTACACCTTC. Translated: CASSGTGGQWDGYTF.

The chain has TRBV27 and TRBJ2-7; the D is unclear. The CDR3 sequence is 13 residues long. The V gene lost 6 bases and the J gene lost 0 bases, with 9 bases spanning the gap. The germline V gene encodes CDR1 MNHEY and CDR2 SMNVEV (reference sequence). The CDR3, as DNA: TGTGCCAGCAGCGCTGGGCTCTCCTACGAGCAGTACTTC. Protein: CASSAGLSYEQYF.

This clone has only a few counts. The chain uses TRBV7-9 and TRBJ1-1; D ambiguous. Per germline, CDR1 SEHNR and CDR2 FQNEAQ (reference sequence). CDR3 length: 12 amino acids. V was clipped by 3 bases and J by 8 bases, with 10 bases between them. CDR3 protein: CASSLVNREAFF. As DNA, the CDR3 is TGTGCCAGCAGCTTGGTTAATCGGGAAGCTTTCTTT.

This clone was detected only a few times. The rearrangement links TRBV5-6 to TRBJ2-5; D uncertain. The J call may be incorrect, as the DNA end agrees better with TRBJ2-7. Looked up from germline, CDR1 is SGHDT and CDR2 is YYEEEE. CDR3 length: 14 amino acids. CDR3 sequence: CASSLGFAAYEQYF. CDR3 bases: TGTGCCAGCAGCTTGGGGTTCGCCGCCTACGAGCAGTACTTC.

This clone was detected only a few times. The CDR3 protein is CASSVELAPGLAGGFSSRWTQYF. CDR3 bases: TGTGCCAGCAGCGTAGAACTCGCCCCGGGACTAGCGGGGGGGTTTTCTAGTCGGTGGACGCAGTATTTT. V usage is TRBV9 and J usage is TRBJ2-3, with 16 nucleotides matching TRBD2. The CDR3 sequence is 23 residues long. Germline V gene lookup returns CDR1 SGDLS and CDR2 YYNGEE. V lost 0 bases and J lost 9; bases outside the gene matches: 25.

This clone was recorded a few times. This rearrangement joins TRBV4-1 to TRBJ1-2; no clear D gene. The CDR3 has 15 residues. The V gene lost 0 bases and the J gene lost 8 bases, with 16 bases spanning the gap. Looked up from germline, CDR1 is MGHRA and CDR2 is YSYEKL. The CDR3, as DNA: TGCGCCAGCAGCCAAGAAATGGGTAGAACGGGAGGCTACACCTTC. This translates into CASSQEMGRTGGYTF.

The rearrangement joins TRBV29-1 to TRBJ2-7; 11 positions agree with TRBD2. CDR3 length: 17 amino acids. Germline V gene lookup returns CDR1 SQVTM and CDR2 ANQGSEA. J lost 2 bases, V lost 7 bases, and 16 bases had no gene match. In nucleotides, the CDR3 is TGCAGCGCCGGTCGCGTAACTAGCGGGGGCCTAACCTACGAGCAGTACTTC. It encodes CSAGRVTSGGLTYEQYF.

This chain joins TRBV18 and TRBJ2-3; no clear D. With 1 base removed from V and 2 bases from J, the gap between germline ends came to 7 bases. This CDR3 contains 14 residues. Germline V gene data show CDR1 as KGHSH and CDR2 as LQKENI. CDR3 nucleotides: TGTGCCAGCTCACCACGCACAGACACAGATACGCAGTATTTT. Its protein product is CASSPRTDTDTQYF.

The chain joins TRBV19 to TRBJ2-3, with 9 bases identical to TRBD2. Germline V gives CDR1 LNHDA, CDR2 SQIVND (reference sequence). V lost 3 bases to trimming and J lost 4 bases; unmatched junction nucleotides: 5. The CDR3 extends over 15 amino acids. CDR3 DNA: TGTGCCAGTAGTATCCCAGCGGGGGGCGCAGATACGCAGTATTTT. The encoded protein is CASSIPAGGADTQYF.

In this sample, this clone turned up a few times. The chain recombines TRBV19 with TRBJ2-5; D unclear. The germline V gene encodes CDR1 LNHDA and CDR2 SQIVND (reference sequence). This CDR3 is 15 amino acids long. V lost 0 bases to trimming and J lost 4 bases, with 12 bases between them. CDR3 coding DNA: TGTGCCAGTAGTATAGATCCGGGTAGACGAGAGACCCAGTACTTC. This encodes CASSIDPGRRETQYF.

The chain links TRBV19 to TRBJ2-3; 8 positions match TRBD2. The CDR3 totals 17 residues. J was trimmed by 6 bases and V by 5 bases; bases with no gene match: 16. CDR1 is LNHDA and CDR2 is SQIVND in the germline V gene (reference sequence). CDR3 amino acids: CASSVSAAGVLRDTQYF. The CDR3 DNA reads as TGTGCCAGTAGTGTCTCCGCAGCGGGGGTCCTGCGGGATACGCAGTATTTT.

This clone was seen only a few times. In DNA form, the CDR3 reads TGTGCCAGCAGCTTAGGAGCGGGGTATAGCAATCAGCCCCAGCATTTT. This codes for CASSLGAGYSNQPQHF. V is TRBV7-8 and J is TRBJ1-5, with no clear D. This CDR3 contains 16 residues. V was cut by 1 base and J by 0 bases, with 10 bases left in between. CDR1 and CDR2 (germline): SGHVS, FQNEAQ.

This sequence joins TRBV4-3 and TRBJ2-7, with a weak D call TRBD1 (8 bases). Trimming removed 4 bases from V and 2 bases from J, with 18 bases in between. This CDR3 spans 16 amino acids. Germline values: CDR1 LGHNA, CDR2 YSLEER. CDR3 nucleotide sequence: TGCGCCAGCAGCCCAGGGGGCGGGGGCCCTACCTACGAGCAGTACTTC. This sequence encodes CASSPGGGGPTYEQYF.

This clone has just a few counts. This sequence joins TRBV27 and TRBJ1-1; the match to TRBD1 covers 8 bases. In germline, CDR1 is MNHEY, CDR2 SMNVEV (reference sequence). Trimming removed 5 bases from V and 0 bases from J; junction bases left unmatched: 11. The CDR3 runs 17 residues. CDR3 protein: CASSPPSRDRLNTEAFF. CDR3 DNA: TGTGCCAGCAGTCCCCCCAGCCGGGACAGGCTGAACACTGAAGCTTTCTTT.

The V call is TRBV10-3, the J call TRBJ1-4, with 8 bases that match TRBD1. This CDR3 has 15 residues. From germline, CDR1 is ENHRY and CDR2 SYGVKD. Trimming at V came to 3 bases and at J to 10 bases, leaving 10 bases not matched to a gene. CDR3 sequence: CAISETGTGGGKLFF. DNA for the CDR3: TGTGCCATCAGTGAAACCGGGACAGGAGGGGGAAAACTGTTTTTT.

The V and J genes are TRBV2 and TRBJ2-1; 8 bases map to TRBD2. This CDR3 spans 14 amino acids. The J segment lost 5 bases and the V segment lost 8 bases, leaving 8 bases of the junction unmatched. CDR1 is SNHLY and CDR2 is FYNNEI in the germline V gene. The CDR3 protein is CASPSGGKDNEQFF. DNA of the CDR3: TGTGCCAGCCCCAGCGGGGGCAAGGACAATGAGCAGTTCTTC. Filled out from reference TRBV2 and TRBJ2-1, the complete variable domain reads EPEVTQTPSHQVTQMGQEVILRCVPISNHLYFYWYRQILGQKVEFLVSFYNNEISEKSEIFDDQFSVERPDGSNFTLKIRSTKLEDSAMYFCASPSGGKDNEQFFGPGTRLTVL.

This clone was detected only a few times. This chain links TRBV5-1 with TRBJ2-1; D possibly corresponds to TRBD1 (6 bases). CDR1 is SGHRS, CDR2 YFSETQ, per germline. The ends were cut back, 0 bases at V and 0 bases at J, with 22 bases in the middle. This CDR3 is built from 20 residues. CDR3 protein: CASSLEFGGGPPRSYNEQFF. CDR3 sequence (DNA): TGCGCCAGCAGCTTGGAATTCGGTGGGGGCCCCCCCCGCTCCTACAATGAGCAGTTCTTC.

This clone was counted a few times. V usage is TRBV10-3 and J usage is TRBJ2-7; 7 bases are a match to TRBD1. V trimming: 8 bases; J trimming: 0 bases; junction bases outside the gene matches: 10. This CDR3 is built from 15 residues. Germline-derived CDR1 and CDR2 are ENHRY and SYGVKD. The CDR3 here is CAILNPGQSSYEQYF. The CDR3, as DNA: TGTGCCATCCTCAACCCGGGACAGAGCTCCTACGAGCAGTACTTC.